Listed here is a single TCR beta chain. These data originate in a study of blood T cell repertoires in COVID-19. Study information: PBMCs, B-cell-depleted T cells, or T cells provided the cDNA or gDNA that made up the material.

V was clipped by 5 bases and J by 0 bases, with 13 bases between them. Germline V gene data show CDR1 as MNHEY and CDR2 as SMNVEV (reference sequence). The length of the CDR3 is 15 residues. Authors' processing steps: Estimates of nucleated cell counts were drawn from the amplification of reference gene primers. Generated by immunoSEQ multiplex PCR, the TCRdb table keeps only in-frame clones and is missing some. D and trimming were read from the DNA, whereas the V and J calls and clone size are those reported in that table. Found here are about 97,000 clones, about 89% of them singletons; the top ten hold approximately 20%.

This TCR was sampled from a human donor in a cohort sampled during active COVID-19. The rearrangement uses TRBV27 and TRBJ1-2, with a possible D match to TRBD1 (5 bases). The sample comprised peripheral blood. In DNA, the CDR3 is TGTGCCAGCAGTCCCCAAGAGACAGCTAACTATGGCTACACCTTC. Translation gives CASSPQETANYGYTF.